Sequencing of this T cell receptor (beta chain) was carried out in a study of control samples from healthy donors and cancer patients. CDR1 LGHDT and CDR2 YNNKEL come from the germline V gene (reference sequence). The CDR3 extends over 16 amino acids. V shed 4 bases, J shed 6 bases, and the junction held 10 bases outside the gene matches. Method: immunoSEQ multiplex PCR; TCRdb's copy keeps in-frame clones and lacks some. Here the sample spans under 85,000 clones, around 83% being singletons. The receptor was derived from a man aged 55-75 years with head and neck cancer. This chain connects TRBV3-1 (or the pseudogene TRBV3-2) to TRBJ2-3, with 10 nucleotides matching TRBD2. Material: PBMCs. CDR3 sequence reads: CASSPGSLAGVDTQYF. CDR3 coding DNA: TGTGCCAGCAGCCCTGGGTCGCTAGCGGGAGTTGATACGCAGTATTTT.